A selection of T cell receptor beta chains follows, all from one sample in a study of T cell responses to AZD1222 COVID-19 vaccine. Only in-frame clones appear in the TCRdb table, and some are missing; sequencing was by immunoSEQ multiplex PCR. The top ten clones hold under 6.5% of a sample with some 200,000 clones, 85% to 90% of them seen once. Specimen: peripheral blood, collected on day 0 of AZD1222 vaccination. These receptors originate from an adult in good health. Both conserved end residues are part of each CDR3. D genes are given only for firm matches. Rows may omit the clone size; those that give it use once, few, many or a size class.

len	d_gene	abundance	v_gene	j_gene	CDR3nt	CDR3aa
15	NA	NA	TRBV7-2	TRBJ2-1	TGTGCCAGCAGCTTATATAATGGGGGTAGGAATGAGCAGTTCTTC	CASSLYNGGRNEQFF
13	NA	NA	TRBV4-2	TRBJ2-7	TGTGCCAGCAGCCAAGAGGTGGGCTACGAGCAGTACTTC	CASSQEVGYEQYF
16	TRBD1	NA	TRBV24-1	TRBJ1-5	TGTGCCACCAGTGACACAAGACAGGGCGTCCATCAGCCCCAGCATTTT	CATSDTRQGVHQPQHF
13	TRBD1	NA	TRBV29-1	TRBJ1-5	TGCAGCGTCCGGACAGGGAATAATCAGCCCCAGCATTTT	CSVRTGNNQPQHF
14	NA	NA	TRBV13	TRBJ1-6	TGTGCCAGCAGCTTAGGCCAGGGGTTCTCACCCCTCCACTTT	CASSLGQGFSPLHF
13	NA	NA	TRBV24-1	TRBJ1-2	TGTGCCACCAGTGATAGGACAGCAGGTGGCTACACCTTC	CATSDRTAGGYTF
17	NA	NA	TRBV5-8	TRBJ2-2	TGTGCCAGCAGCTTATTGGGTCTAGATCGCGGACCCGGGGAGCTGTTTTTT	CASSLLGLDRGPGELFF
15	NA	NA	TRBV2	TRBJ1-1	TGTGCCAGCAGAAGAACAGGTGGTGTTAACACTGAAGCTTTCTTT	CASRRTGGVNTEAFF
15	TRBD2	NA	TRBV9	TRBJ2-7	TGTGCCAGCAGCGCCGATGGACTAGCGGTCGGCGAGCAGTACTTC	CASSADGLAVGEQYF
17	TRBD1	NA	TRBV19	TRBJ1-4	TGTGCCAGTAGTCCAGGGGGCCGGACAGGTCATAATGAAAAACTGTTTTTT	CASSPGGRTGHNEKLFF
14	NA	NA	TRBV6-5	TRBJ2-7	TGTGCCAGCAGTTACTCCGGGGACTCCTACGAGCAGTACTTC	CASSYSGDSYEQYF
16	NA	NA	TRBV10-3	TRBJ1-6	TGTGCCATCAGACAACAGGGTGGAATATATACTTCACCCCTCCACTTT	CAIRQQGGIYTSPLHF
15	NA	NA	TRBV11-2	TRBJ1-4	TGTGCCAGCAGCTTAGGAGGGGCAACTAATGAAAAACTGTTTTTT	CASSLGGATNEKLFF
14	TRBD1	NA	TRBV7-2	TRBJ1-5	TGTGCCAGCAGCCTTTACAGGGGGAATCAGCCCCAGCATTTT	CASSLYRGNQPQHF
15	NA	NA	TRBV28	TRBJ1-2	TGTGCCAGCAGTTTTTTGGTGGGTCAACTCTTTGGCTACACCTTC	CASSFLVGQLFGYTF
12	NA	NA	TRBV30	TRBJ1-6	TGTGCCTGGACACAGCCTAATTCACCCCTCCACTTT	CAWTQPNSPLHF
16	TRBD1	NA	TRBV10-3	TRBJ1-6	TGTGCCACACGGGACAGCGTAGCTCCCTATAATTCACCCCTCCACTTT	CATRDSVAPYNSPLHF
15	NA	NA	TRBV7-9	TRBJ1-6	TGTGCCAGCAGCTCCCAGAGCTCCTATAATTCACCCCTCCACTTT	CASSSQSSYNSPLHF
12	TRBD1	NA	TRBV10-3	TRBJ2-5	TGTGCCACACAGGGGGCTCAAGAGACCCAGTACTTC	CATQGAQETQYF
19	NA	NA	TRBV3-1/TRBV3-2	TRBJ1-5	TGTGCCAGCAGCCATGCCTCTAAAACAGGAATGGGGGGCAATCAGCCCCAGCATTTT	CASSHASKTGMGGNQPQHF
11	NA	NA	TRBV29-1	TRBJ2-1	TGCAGCGTGGGGAGCGGGAATGAGCAGTTCTTC	CSVGSGNEQFF
11	NA	NA	TRBV28	TRBJ2-1	TGTGCCAGCAGCTACATCGATGAGCAGTTCTTC	CASSYIDEQFF
14	NA	NA	TRBV5-1	TRBJ1-4	TGCGCCAGCAGCCACGGGGCAGGAGGCGAAAAACTGTTTTTT	CASSHGAGGEKLFF
16	TRBD2	NA	TRBV5-1	TRBJ2-3	TGCGCCAGCAGCCTGACTAGCCGTTCTGGCACAGATACGCAGTATTTT	CASSLTSRSGTDTQYF
11	TRBD1	NA	TRBV28	TRBJ1-1	TGTGCCAGCAGTTTCCGGGACAGGGAAATCTTT	CASSFRDREIF
16	TRBD1	NA	TRBV7-2	TRBJ1-2	TGTGCCAGCAGCTTAGGCCCCTGGACAGGGAGCATTGGCTACACCTTC	CASSLGPWTGSIGYTF
14	NA	NA	TRBV18	TRBJ1-4	TGTGCCAGCTCACCGCAGGGCTCTAATGAAAAACTGTTTTTT	CASSPQGSNEKLFF
17	NA	NA	TRBV25-1	TRBJ2-4	TGTGCCAGCAGTGAGAGGATTGGAACCGCTAACGAAAACATTCAGTACTTC	CASSERIGTANENIQYF
13	NA	NA	TRBV15	TRBJ2-7	TGTGCCACCAGCAGAGATTCCGGCGAAATGCAGTACTTC	CATSRDSGEMQYF
16	TRBD2	NA	TRBV11-2	TRBJ2-3	TGTGCCAGCAGCTTAGTCGCTAGCGGAAACACAGATACGCAGTATTTT	CASSLVASGNTDTQYF
16	TRBD1	NA	TRBV4-3	TRBJ1-2	TGCGCCAGCAGCCAAGACTGGACAGGGGGAGCCTATGGCTACACCTTC	CASSQDWTGGAYGYTF
15	TRBD1	NA	TRBV19	TRBJ1-5	TGTGCCAGTAGTTTGCGGACAGGACAAAATCAGCCCCAGCATTTT	CASSLRTGQNQPQHF
15	NA	NA	TRBV9	TRBJ1-5	TGTGCCAGCAGCGTAGGAGGCACAATCAATCAGCCCCAGCATTTT	CASSVGGTINQPQHF
15	TRBD1	once	TRBV5-1	TRBJ2-2	TGCGCCAGCAGCCAAGACAGGGGCGTCTCCGGGGAGCTGTTTTTT	CASSQDRGVSGELFF
11	NA	NA	TRBV19	TRBJ1-1	TGTGCCAGCGGGATTCCGACGGAAGCTTTCTTT	CASGIPTEAFF
13	TRBD1	NA	TRBV28	TRBJ2-7	TGTGCCAGCTCGGACAGGGCTCCGTACGAGCAGTACTTC	CASSDRAPYEQYF
13	TRBD1	NA	TRBV11-2	TRBJ1-2	TGTGCCAGCAGCACACAGGGGTCAGATGGCTACACCTTC	CASSTQGSDGYTF
15	NA	NA	TRBV6-5	TRBJ1-4	TGTGCCAGCAGTTACCGGAGGGGGGAACGTGAAAAACTGTTTTTT	CASSYRRGEREKLFF
14	TRBD1	NA	TRBV5-4	TRBJ2-7	TGTGCCAGCAGCGACAAGACAGGGACCTACGAGCAGTACTTC	CASSDKTGTYEQYF
19	TRBD1	NA	TRBV19	TRBJ1-3	TGTGCCAGTAGTTCCCGGATCGGGACAGGGGGGTTTTCTGGAAACACCATATATTTT	CASSSRIGTGGFSGNTIYF
15	NA	NA	TRBV18	TRBJ2-3	TGTGCCAGCTCACCAGCCGGGGGCGTCCAGGCTACGCAGTATTTT	CASSPAGGVQATQYF
17	TRBD1	NA	TRBV4-2	TRBJ1-4	TGTGCCAGCAGCCGCCCCACAGGGGGCTCAAAAGATGGAAAACTGTTTTTT	CASSRPTGGSKDGKLFF
14	NA	NA	TRBV28	TRBJ1-6	TGTGCCAGCAAAGGGACAACAGCTAATTCACCCCTCCACTTT	CASKGTTANSPLHF
12	NA	once	TRBV6-5	TRBJ1-2	TGTGCCAGCAGTCCAGGGCTCCATGGCTACACCTTC	CASSPGLHGYTF
14	TRBD2	NA	TRBV7-2	TRBJ2-7	TGTGCCAGCAGACCTACTAGCGGGAGCTACGAGCAGTACTTC	CASRPTSGSYEQYF
16	NA	NA	TRBV6-1	TRBJ1-6	TGTGCCAGCAGTGAAGTTGGGACGGTACCAAATTCACCCCTCCACTTT	CASSEVGTVPNSPLHF
15	TRBD1	NA	TRBV6-5	TRBJ2-2	TGTGCCAGCAGGCTGGGGGCAGGGGGCACCGGGGAGCTGTTTTTT	CASRLGAGGTGELFF
15	TRBD1	few	TRBV6-5	TRBJ1-5	TGTGCCAGCAGTTACGCTCCGGGACAGGGTCAGCCCCAGCATTTT	CASSYAPGQGQPQHF
13	NA	NA	TRBV19	TRBJ2-3	TGTGCCAGTAGCCAGGACTCTCTATCTACGCAGTATTTT	CASSQDSLSTQYF
16	TRBD2	once	TRBV10-3	TRBJ2-3	TGTGCCATCAGTGACCGGACTAGCGGGAGAACAGATACGCAGTATTTT	CAISDRTSGRTDTQYF
13	NA	NA	TRBV5-5	TRBJ1-1	TGTGCCAGCAGCCTTAGGATAAACACTGAAGCTTTCTTT	CASSLRINTEAFF